The 20 T cell receptor beta chains given below trace back to one sample, sequenced in a study of blood T cell repertoires in COVID-19. The protocol was immunoSEQ multiplex PCR, while the TCRdb copy is restricted to in-frame clones and leaves out a portion. The data show 120,000 or so clones, with roughly 83% seen just once and 37% held by the top ten. The sample was peripheral blood. The receptor set was obtained from a man between 40 and 49 years old with active or convalescent COVID-19.

The chain has TRBV4-3 and TRBJ2-5, with D unresolved. From germline, CDR1 is LGHNA and CDR2 YSLEER. Trimming pared 0 bases from V and 7 bases from J, leaving 12 bases between. CDR3 length equals 14 residues. In nucleotides, the CDR3 is TGCGCCAGCAGCCAAGATCTTAGCCCCCGGACCCAGTACTTC. Its translation is CASSQDLSPRTQYF.

V usage is TRBV7-2 and J usage is TRBJ2-3; 9 nucleotides align to TRBD1. Germline V gives CDR1 SGHTA, CDR2 FQGNSA. The CDR3 spans 15 residues. Trimming took 5 bases from V and 3 from J; bases not matched to a gene: 6. The CDR3 is CASSNMGTGTDTQYF. DNA of the CDR3: TGTGCCAGCAGCAATATGGGGACAGGGACAGATACGCAGTATTTT.

V is TRBV27 and J is TRBJ2-1, with 10 bases aligning to TRBD2. The V and J ends lost 2 bases and 5 bases, in that order; junction bases with no gene match: 3. CDR1 is MNHEY, CDR2 SMNVEV, per germline (reference sequence). CDR3 length: 15 amino acids. CDR3 in DNA: TGTGCCAGCAGTTTAGGAACTAGCGGGAACAATGAGCAGTTCTTC. Amino acids: CASSLGTSGNNEQFF.

The count of this clone is one. The chain employs TRBV19 and TRBJ1-1; 7 bases fit TRBD1. The V gene end was trimmed by 1 base and the J gene end by 0 bases; junction bases not matched to a gene: 8. Germline values: CDR1 LNHDA, CDR2 SQIVND (reference sequence). The CDR3 spans 17 residues. Here the CDR3 DNA reads TGTGCCAGTAGTATAGGGCAGGGCAGGGGGATGAACACTGAAGCTTTCTTT. It codes for CASSIGQGRGMNTEAFF.

This chain links TRBV28 with TRBJ1-2; 8 bases are shared with TRBD1. This CDR3 region has 16 residues. CDR1 is MDHEN and CDR2 is SYDVKM in the germline V gene. V was pared by 3 bases and J by 4 bases, with 10 bases of the junction left unmatched. The CDR3 loop is CASSFDRGRALYGYTF. Here the CDR3 DNA reads TGTGCCAGCAGTTTCGACAGGGGTAGGGCGCTCTATGGCTACACCTTC.

Details on this clone: The sample holds other DNA sequences that translate to the same CDR3. The chain uses TRBV27 and TRBJ1-5, with unresolved D. CDR1 and CDR2 from the germline V gene are MNHEY and SMNVEV (reference sequence). The ends were cut back, 2 bases at V and 3 bases at J, with 5 bases in the middle. This CDR3 spans 13 amino acids. The CDR3 region is CASSLRVNQPQHF. The CDR3 coding sequence is TGTGCCAGCAGTTTAAGAGTCAATCAGCCCCAGCATTTT.

The chain links TRBV5-1 to TRBJ2-5; D is unclear. This CDR3 is 16 amino acids long. Trimming removed 0 bases from V and 3 bases from J, with 15 bases in between. From germline, CDR1 is SGHRS and CDR2 YFSETQ. The CDR3 sequence is CASSLEVPSAKETQYF. The CDR3 DNA reads as TGCGCCAGCAGCTTGGAGGTCCCTTCAGCGAAAGAGACCCAGTACTTC. Full variable domain (missing parts from reference TRBV5-1 and TRBJ2-5): KAGVTQTPRYLIKTRGQQVTLSCSPISGHRSVSWYQQTPGQGLQFLFEYFSETQRNKGNFPGRFSGRQFSNSRSEMNVSTLELGDSALYLCASSLEVPSAKETQYFGPGTRLLVL.

J is TRBJ1-6 and V is TRBV11-2, with 9 bases aligning to TRBD1. Germline V lookup: CDR1 SGHAT, CDR2 FQNNGV. There are 14 residues in the CDR3. V was clipped by 5 bases and J by 10 bases; unmatched bases: 6. CDR3 residues: CASSEDRGRSPLHF. Written as DNA, the CDR3 is TGTGCCAGCAGCGAGGACAGGGGAAGGTCACCCCTCCACTTT.

In DNA, the CDR3 is TGCAGCGTTGTTGGGACAGGGGGAGCAACTAACTATGGCTACACCTTC. Encoded protein: CSVVGTGGATNYGYTF. The chain links TRBV29-1 to TRBJ1-2; TRBD1 agrees at 11 bases. CDR1 and CDR2 from the germline V gene are SQVTM and ANQGSEA. The CDR3 totals 16 residues. V dropped 4 bases and J dropped 0; count of bases not matched to a gene: 7. The whole variable domain, remainder taken from reference TRBV29-1 and TRBJ1-2, is SAVISQKPSRDICQRGTSLTIQCQVDSQVTMMFWYRQQPGQSLTLIATANQGSEATYESGFVIDKFPISRPNLTFSTLTVSNMSPEDSSIYLCSVVGTGGATNYGYTFGSGTRLTVV.

The chain combines TRBV15 with TRBJ1-4; a possible D gene is TRBD1 (6 bases). V was clipped by 3 bases and J by 9 bases, with 17 bases between them. Germline lookup yields CDR1 LNHNV and CDR2 YYDKDF (reference sequence). CDR3 length equals 15 residues. The CDR3 nucleotides are TGTGCCACCAGCAGCCGCACAGGGATGGTTCAAAAACTGTTTTTT. Its protein product is CATSSRTGMVQKLFF.

V is TRBV12-2 and J is TRBJ2-1; the table's D call of TRBD2 was not tested on the DNA. TRBV12-2 is listed as a pseudogene. This CDR3 comprises 17 residues. CDR3 in amino acids: CASRRRGNIFSNNEQFF. The CDR3 DNA is TGTGCAAGTCGACGCCGGGGGAACATCTTCTCTAACAATGAGCAGTTCTTC.

This chain connects TRBV4-2 to TRBJ2-7; 9 nucleotides agree with TRBD2. V lost 4 bases and J lost 0; bases outside the gene matches: 7. Germline V gives CDR1 LGHNA, CDR2 YNFKEQ. CDR3 length: 16 residues. The DNA for the CDR3 is TGTGCCAGCAGCCCTCGACTAGCGGAGATCTCCTACGAGCAGTACTTC. Its protein product is CASSPRLAEISYEQYF.

This sequence joins TRBV7-6 and TRBJ1-4; D is ambiguous. This CDR3 is 13 amino acids long. The germline CDR1 and CDR2 sequences are SGHVS and FNYEAQ. Trimming took off 3 bases at V and 8 bases at J, with 10 bases between the two ends. The CDR3 DNA sequence: TGTGCCAGCAGCTTTGGGCTCGGAGAAAAACTGTTTTTT. It translates to CASSFGLGEKLFF.

In nucleotides, the CDR3 is TGTGCCAGTAGTATGGGATTGACAGGGAAGGAGGACACTGAAGCTTTCTTT. Its protein is CASSMGLTGKEDTEAFF. V and J are TRBV19 and TRBJ1-1, with 7 nucleotides matching TRBD1. This CDR3 is built from 17 residues. V shed 3 bases and J 3 bases; nucleotides not matched to a gene: 13. CDR1 LNHDA and CDR2 SQIVND come from the germline V gene (reference sequence).

This chain uses TRBV7-2 with TRBJ2-7; 7 bases line up with TRBD1. Trimming took 6 bases from V and 0 from J; bases not matched to a gene: 5. CDR1 and CDR2 from the germline V gene are SGHTA and FQGNSA. The CDR3 loop spans 14 amino acids. The CDR3 spells CASRGQTSSYEQYF. The CDR3 nucleotides are TGTGCCAGCAGGGGACAGACCTCCTCCTACGAGCAGTACTTC.

This chain joins TRBV6-2 or TRBV6-3 and TRBJ2-3, with 7 bases matching TRBD1. The V and J ends lost 6 bases and 5 bases, in that order; junction bases with no gene match: 11. The CDR3 spans 15 residues. Germline V CDR1 and CDR2: MNHEY, SVGEGT. The CDR3 protein is CASSQGQLDQDTQYF. In DNA form, the CDR3 reads TGTGCCAGCAGCCAGGGACAGTTGGACCAAGATACGCAGTATTTT.

The V call is TRBV29-1, the J call TRBJ1-1; D unclear. This CDR3 spans 13 amino acids. The germline gives CDR1 SQVTM, CDR2 ANQGSEA. V gave up 4 bases and J gave up 5 bases, with 14 bases separating them. The CDR3 reads CSVGPDWRTEAFF. The CDR3 region has the DNA TGCAGCGTTGGACCGGATTGGAGAACTGAAGCTTTCTTT.

This sequence joins TRBV7-9 and TRBJ2-1; TRBD2 matches at 7 bases. Trimming cost V 3 bases and J 6 bases; bases outside gene matches: 8. Germline loops: CDR1 SEHNR, CDR2 FQNEAQ (reference sequence). The CDR3 spans 15 residues. The CDR3 sequence: CASSLPSGPLNEQFF. The CDR3 bases are TGTGCCAGCAGCTTGCCTAGCGGCCCTCTCAATGAGCAGTTCTTC. Supplemented by reference TRBV7-9 and TRBJ2-1, the full variable domain reads DTGVSQNPRHKITKRGQNVTFRCDPISEHNRLYWYRQTLGQGPEFLTYFQNEAQLEKSRLLSDRFSAERPKGSFSTLEIQRTEQGDSAMYLCASSLPSGPLNEQFFGPGTRLTVL.

The chain is built from TRBV29-1 and TRBJ1-5, with D tentatively TRBD1 (5 bases). Trimming shortened V by 3 bases and J by 6 bases, and 12 bases separated the two germline ends. In germline, CDR1 is SQVTM, CDR2 ANQGSEA. The length of the CDR3 is 13 residues. The CDR3 spells CSVDEGVGQPQHF. CDR3 nucleotide sequence: TGCAGCGTTGATGAAGGGGTGGGTCAGCCCCAGCATTTT.

This chain links TRBV6-5 with TRBJ1-5; a weak D match, TRBD1 (6 bases). Trimming took off 11 bases at V and 4 bases at J, with 18 bases between the two ends. The CDR3 consists of 14 residues. CDR1 MNHEY and CDR2 SVGAGI come from the germline V gene. The DNA of the CDR3 is TGTGCCGCCAGGGTAGGGGGTTTAAATCAGCCCCAGCATTTT. This codes for CAARVGGLNQPQHF.